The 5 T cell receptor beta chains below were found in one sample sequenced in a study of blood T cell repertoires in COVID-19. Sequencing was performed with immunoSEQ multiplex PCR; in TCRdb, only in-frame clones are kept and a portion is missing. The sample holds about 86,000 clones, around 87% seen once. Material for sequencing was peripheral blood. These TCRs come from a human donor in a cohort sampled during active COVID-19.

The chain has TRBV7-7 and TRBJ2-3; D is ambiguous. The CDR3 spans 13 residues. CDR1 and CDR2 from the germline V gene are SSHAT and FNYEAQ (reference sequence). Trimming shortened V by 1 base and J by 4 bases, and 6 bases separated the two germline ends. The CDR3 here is CASSLGASDTQYF. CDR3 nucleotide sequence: TGTGCCAGCAGCTTAGGGGCCTCAGATACGCAGTATTTT.

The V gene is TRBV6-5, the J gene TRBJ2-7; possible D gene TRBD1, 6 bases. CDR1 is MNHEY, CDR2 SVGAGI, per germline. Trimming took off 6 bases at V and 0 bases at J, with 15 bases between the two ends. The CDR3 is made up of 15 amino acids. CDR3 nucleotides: TGTGCCAGCAGACGAAGACAGGACCTCTCCTACGAGCAGTACTTC. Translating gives CASRRRQDLSYEQYF.

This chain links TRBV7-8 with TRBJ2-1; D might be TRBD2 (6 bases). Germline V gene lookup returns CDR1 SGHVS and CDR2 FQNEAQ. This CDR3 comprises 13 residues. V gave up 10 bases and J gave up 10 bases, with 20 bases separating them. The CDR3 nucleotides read TGTGCCACCACTCTAGCGCTGAAGGGCGAGCAGTTCTTC. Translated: CATTLALKGEQFF.

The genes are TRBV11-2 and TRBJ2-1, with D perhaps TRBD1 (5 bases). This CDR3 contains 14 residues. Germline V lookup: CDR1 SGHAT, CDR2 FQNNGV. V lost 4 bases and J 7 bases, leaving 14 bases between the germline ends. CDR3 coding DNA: TGTGCCAGCAGCTCAACAGGTAACCGTAATGAGCAGTTCTTC. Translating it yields CASSSTGNRNEQFF.

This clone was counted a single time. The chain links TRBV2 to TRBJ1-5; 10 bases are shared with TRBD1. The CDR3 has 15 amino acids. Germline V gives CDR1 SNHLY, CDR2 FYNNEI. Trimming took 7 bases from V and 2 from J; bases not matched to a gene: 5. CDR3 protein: CASKRTGGGNQPQHF. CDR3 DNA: TGTGCCAGCAAGAGGACAGGGGGAGGCAATCAGCCCCAGCATTTT.